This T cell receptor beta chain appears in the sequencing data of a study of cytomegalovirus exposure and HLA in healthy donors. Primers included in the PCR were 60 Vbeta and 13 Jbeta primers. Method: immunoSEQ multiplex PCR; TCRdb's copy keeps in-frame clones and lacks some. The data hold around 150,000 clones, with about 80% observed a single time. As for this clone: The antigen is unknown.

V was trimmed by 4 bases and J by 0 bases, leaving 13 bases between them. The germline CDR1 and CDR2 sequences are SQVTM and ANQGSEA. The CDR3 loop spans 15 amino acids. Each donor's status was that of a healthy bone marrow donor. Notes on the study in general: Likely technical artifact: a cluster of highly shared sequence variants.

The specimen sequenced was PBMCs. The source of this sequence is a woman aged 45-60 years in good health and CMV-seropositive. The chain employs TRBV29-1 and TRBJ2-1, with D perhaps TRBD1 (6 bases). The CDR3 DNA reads TGCAGCGTTGCTCGGCAGGGGAGCTCCTACAATGAGCAGTTCTTC. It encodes CSVARQGSSYNEQFF.